Listed here are 25 T cell receptor beta chains from one sample, sequenced in a study of cytomegalovirus exposure and HLA in healthy donors. A multiplex PCR was run with 60 Vbeta primers and 13 Jbeta primers. Some clones are missing from TCRdb's copy, which holds only in-frame ones; the method was immunoSEQ multiplex PCR. Its table records tens of thousands of clones. Input material: PBMCs. Receptor source: a girl under 18 in good health and CMV-seropositive.

This chain uses TRBV15 with TRBJ1-5, with 8 bases matching TRBD1. Germline lookup yields CDR1 LNHNV and CDR2 YYDKDF (reference sequence). The CDR3 totals 17 residues. J gave up 7 bases and V 3 bases, and 14 bases lay outside the gene matches. CDR3 region: CATSSALDRGPGQPQHF. The CDR3, as DNA: TGTGCCACCAGCAGTGCTTTAGACAGGGGTCCAGGGCAGCCCCAGCATTTT.

The CDR3: CASSEAAGGRGETQYF. The DNA of the CDR3 is TGTGCCAGCAGTGAAGCAGCCGGGGGTAGGGGCGAGACCCAGTACTTC. The chain links TRBV2 to TRBJ2-5; possibly TRBD2 for D (6 bases). The germline gives CDR1 SNHLY, CDR2 FYNNEI. Trimming removed 0 bases from V and 5 bases from J, with 16 bases in between. There are 16 residues in the CDR3.

The chain couples TRBV18 to TRBJ1-5; 8 bases agree with TRBD1. The length of the CDR3 is 14 residues. Germline V gene data show CDR1 as KGHSH and CDR2 as LQKENI. V trimming: 3 bases; J trimming: 7 bases; junction bases outside the gene matches: 5. CDR3 in DNA: TGTGCCAGCTCACCGGCAGGGGGCGAACAGCCCCAGCATTTT. Translation: CASSPAGGEQPQHF.

The V call is TRBV5-8, the J call TRBJ2-7; D remains ambiguous. CDR1 and CDR2 (germline): SGHTS, YDEGEE. Trimming removed 2 bases from V and 6 bases from J, with 12 bases in between. This CDR3 contains 13 residues. CDR3 coding DNA: TGTGCCAGCAGCTTTAAAATGGGCGCCGAGCAGTACGTC. Translated: CASSFKMGAEQYV.

The genes are TRBV4-1 and TRBJ2-7, with TRBD1 identical over 10 bases. CDR1 and CDR2 from the germline V gene are MGHRA and YSYEKL. The J segment lost 2 bases and the V segment lost 0 bases, leaving 4 bases of the junction unmatched. This CDR3 region has 16 residues. This CDR3 reads CASSQDPGTGAYEQYV. The CDR3 DNA reads as TGCGCCAGCAGCCAAGATCCTGGGACAGGGGCCTACGAGCAGTACGTC.

The rearrangement links TRBV4-3 to TRBJ1-1, with D perhaps matching TRBD1 (5 bases). V was trimmed by 1 base and J by 7 bases, leaving 13 bases between them. CDR1 is LGHNA, CDR2 YSLEER, per germline. There are 14 residues in the CDR3. DNA for the CDR3: TGCGCCAGCAGCCAAGTGCAGGGAAGGGATGAAGCTTTCTTT. It translates to CASSQVQGRDEAFF.

This chain links TRBV18 with TRBJ2-3; TRBD2 matches at 7 bases. Germline trimming cut 5 bases from V and 2 bases from J; bases unmatched to any gene: 7. Germline V gene lookup returns CDR1 KGHSH and CDR2 LQKENI. The CDR3 spans 15 residues. CDR3 residues: CASSSRLANTDTQYF. DNA for the CDR3: TGTGCCAGCTCATCCCGACTAGCTAACACAGATACGCAGTATTTT. Based on the CDR3 plus reference TRBV18 and TRBJ2-3, the full variable domain is NAGVMQNPRHLVRRRGQEARLRCSPMKGHSHVYWYRQLPEEGLKFMVYLQKENIIDESGMPKERFSAEFPKEGPSILRIQQVVRGDSAAYFCASSSRLANTDTQYFGPGTRLTVL.

The chain links TRBV9 to TRBJ1-2; D unclear. V lost 5 bases and J 2 bases, leaving 10 bases between the germline ends. This CDR3 has 13 residues. Germline-derived CDR1 and CDR2 are SGDLS and YYNGEE. CDR3: CASRTTENYGYTF. The CDR3, as DNA: TGTGCCAGCAGAACGACGGAGAACTATGGCTACACCTTC.

The gene calls are TRBV9 and TRBJ2-1, with TRBD2 as a possible D gene (5 bases). The length of the CDR3 is 13 residues. CDR1 is SGDLS and CDR2 is YYNGEE in the germline V gene. Trimming stripped 3 bases from V and 6 bases from J, with 10 bases between. This CDR3 reads CASSDTAVNEQFF. The CDR3 DNA reads TGTGCCAGCAGCGATACAGCGGTCAATGAGCAGTTCTTC.

The chain combines TRBV19 with TRBJ1-5; no clear D gene. The ends were cut back, 8 bases at V and 4 bases at J, with 15 bases in the middle. Germline V CDR1 and CDR2: LNHDA, SQIVND (reference sequence). CDR3 size: 14 residues. The CDR3 nucleotides read TGTGCCAGTGCCGGCGGCGTCGGTAATCAGCCCCAGCATTTT. Its protein product is CASAGGVGNQPQHF.

The rearrangement links TRBV4-1 to TRBJ1-5; 8 bases line up with TRBD1. The CDR3 runs to 16 residues. Trimming removed 3 bases from V and 2 bases from J; junction bases left unmatched: 6. Germline V lookup: CDR1 MGHRA, CDR2 YSYEKL. CDR3 DNA: TGCGCCAGCAGCCACGAGACAGGGGAGGGCAATCAGCCCCAGCATTTT. It encodes CASSHETGEGNQPQHF.

The chain couples TRBV2 to TRBJ1-2, with TRBD1 identical over 10 bases. The CDR3 loop spans 14 amino acids. J gave up 6 bases and V 6 bases, and 7 bases lay outside the gene matches. Germline CDR1 SNHLY, CDR2 FYNNEI. Here the CDR3 reads CASSAGTGAHGYTF. In nucleotides, the CDR3 is TGTGCCAGCAGCGCCGGGACAGGGGCGCATGGCTACACCTTC.

The chain uses TRBV9 and TRBJ1-2; D is perhaps TRBD1 (5 bases). The CDR3 covers 13 residues. Germline loops: CDR1 SGDLS, CDR2 YYNGEE. Trimming removed 3 bases from V and 8 bases from J, with 14 bases in between. The CDR3 sequence: CASSASSGYGYTF. The CDR3 DNA reads as TGTGCCAGCAGCGCTTCATCAGGGTACGGCTACACCTTC.

The CDR3 reads CASSVTGARHSGNTIYF. The CDR3 region has the DNA TGTGCCAGTAGTGTGACAGGGGCCAGACACTCTGGAAACACCATATATTTT. The rearrangement links TRBV19 to TRBJ1-3, with 8 bases that match TRBD1. The CDR3 extends over 17 amino acids. Germline V gene sequence: CDR1 LNHDA, CDR2 SQIVND (reference sequence). With 5 bases clipped from V and 0 bases from J, the junction kept 9 bases outside the gene matches.

This CDR3 reads CASRGQVNTGELFF. The DNA of the CDR3 is TGTGCCAGCAGGGGACAGGTTAACACCGGGGAGCTGTTTTTT. The chain employs TRBV11-3 and TRBJ2-2; 8 bases line up with TRBD1. Germline CDR1 and CDR2: SGHNT and YENEEA. The CDR3 has 14 residues. V lost 6 bases, J lost 2 bases, and 2 bases stayed unmatched.

The CDR3: CASSSAGTPQETQYF. The CDR3 DNA sequence: TGTGCCAGCAGCTCCGCCGGGACACCCCAAGAGACCCAGTACTTC. The chain uses TRBV7-3 and TRBJ2-5, with D possibly being TRBD1 (6 bases). In germline, CDR1 is SGHTA, CDR2 FQGTGA. The CDR3 is made up of 15 amino acids. Trimming removed 4 bases at V and 1 base at J, with 13 bases between.

The chain links TRBV7-2 to TRBJ2-5; D might be TRBD1 (5 bases). Trimming took 4 bases from V and 5 from J, leaving 14 bases between them. Germline CDR1 is SGHTA and CDR2 is FQGNSA. CDR3 length: 14 residues. The CDR3, as DNA: TGTGCCAGCAGCTGGGGCGGTGATGGGGAGACCCAGTACTTC. Its translation: CASSWGGDGETQYF.

The chain is built from TRBV6-9 and TRBJ2-5, with 10 positions matching TRBD2. Trimming cost V 2 bases and J 0 bases; bases outside gene matches: 15. The CDR3 runs 20 residues. Germline CDR1 reads MNHGY; CDR2 reads SVAAGI. CDR3 protein: CASSYTGLAGALGYQETQYF. CDR3 sequence (DNA): TGTGCCAGCAGTTATACAGGGCTAGCGGGAGCACTCGGGTACCAAGAGACCCAGTACTTC.

This chain uses TRBV7-3 with TRBJ1-1; the D gene is possibly TRBD1 (5 bases). Between the trimmed V and J ends, which lost 2 bases and 6 bases, there was a span of 13 bases. Germline lookup yields CDR1 SGHTA and CDR2 FQGTGA. The CDR3 consists of 14 residues. The CDR3 region is CASSLQGGYSEAFF. The CDR3 nucleotides read TGTGCCAGCAGCTTACAGGGTGGTTATTCTGAAGCTTTCTTT.

The chain couples TRBV7-2 to TRBJ2-3; no firm D call. Trimming pared 5 bases from V and 3 bases from J, leaving 15 bases between. Germline CDR1 SGHTA, CDR2 FQGNSA. This CDR3 region has 15 residues. CDR3 protein: CASSQAAPGTDTQYF. In DNA form, the CDR3 reads TGTGCCAGCAGCCAGGCAGCCCCTGGGACAGATACGCAGTATTTT.

For the CDR3, the DNA is TGTGCCAGTAGTTATACTAGCGGCGATACGCAGTATTTT. It is translated as CASSYTSGDTQYF. This chain joins TRBV19 and TRBJ2-3; 8 nucleotides match TRBD2. This CDR3 comprises 13 residues. CDR1 and CDR2 from the germline V gene are LNHDA and SQIVND (reference sequence). Trimming cost V 5 bases and J 6 bases; bases outside gene matches: 4.

The chain uses TRBV5-4 and TRBJ1-2; TRBD1 agrees at 9 bases. The germline V gene encodes CDR1 SGHNT and CDR2 YYREEE (reference sequence). The CDR3 contains 16 residues. V lost 3 bases to trimming and J lost 8 bases; unmatched junction nucleotides: 14. The CDR3 region is CASSSPTGTGSSGYTF. The CDR3 DNA follows: TGTGCCAGCAGCTCGCCAACCGGGACAGGGTCTTCAGGCTACACCTTC.

V is TRBV9 and J is TRBJ1-1; 11 bases line up with TRBD1. CDR1 SGDLS and CDR2 YYNGEE come from the germline V gene. CDR3 length equals 14 residues. V lost 0 bases to trimming and J lost 11 bases; unmatched junction nucleotides: 6. The CDR3 DNA reads TGTGCCAGCAGCGTAGAGGGACAGGGGGTTGAGGCTTTCTTT. Translation gives CASSVEGQGVEAFF. The entire variable domain, with the rest obtained from reference TRBV9 and TRBJ1-1, is as follows: DSGVTQTPKHLITATGQRVTLRCSPRSGDLSVYWYQQSLDQGLQFLIQYYNGEERAKGNILERFSAQQFPDLHSELNLSSLELGDSALYFCASSVEGQGVEAFFGQGTRLTVV.

The chain couples TRBV7-3 to TRBJ2-5, with D tentatively TRBD2 (7 bases). Per germline, CDR1 SGHTA and CDR2 FQGTGA. Between the trimmed V and J ends, which lost 5 bases and 4 bases, there was a span of 17 bases. The CDR3 consists of 15 residues. The CDR3 nucleotides read TGTGCCAGCAGCCTAGGGGGGGCTCAGGGAGAGACCCAGTACTTC. Protein: CASSLGGAQGETQYF.

V gene TRBV4-3 combines with J gene TRBJ2-2; TRBD1 agrees at 7 bases. The CDR3 has 15 amino acids. V was clipped by 4 bases and J by 4 bases; unmatched bases: 6. From germline, CDR1 is LGHNA and CDR2 YSLEER. CDR3 loop: CASSPSQGSTGELFF. The CDR3 bases are TGCGCCAGCAGCCCTTCACAGGGGAGCACCGGGGAGCTGTTTTTT.